The source of this T cell receptor beta chain is a study of somatic mutations in cytotoxic T cells in rheumatoid arthritis. V lost 4 bases and J 7 bases, leaving 13 bases between the germline ends. CDR3 size: 13 residues. The germline gives CDR1 MRHNA, CDR2 SNTAGT. Sequenced by immunoSEQ multiplex PCR; TCRdb stores in-frame clones only, minus some. The sample includes 14,000 or so clones, approximately 69% of them seen just once. Source material: CD8+ T cells sorted from blood. This TCR came from an adult with rheumatoid arthritis. The V gene is TRBV6-4, the J gene TRBJ2-5; tentatively, D is TRBD2 (6 bases). The CDR3 is CASSAFPEGTQYF. CDR3 DNA: TGTGCCAGCAGTGCATTCCCGGAGGGGACCCAGTACTTC.